This TCR beta chain was documented in a study of T cells in Graves' hyperthyroidism and ophthalmopathy. Study-wide findings and caveats: Among clonotypes expanded in thyroid above 0.001, most were also found in blood.

This clonotype was counted between two and nine times. What it binds is unknown. RNA transcripts yielded amplified TCR beta CDR3 regions. First-round RT-PCR of the TCR CDR3 relied on the HTBI primer set. One entry per CDR3 protein, called by TCRdb with MiXCR from the multiplex PCR reads. The sample contains approximately 610,000 distinct CDR3 sequences, 16% of which appear only once. V lost 9 bases to trimming and J lost 0 bases, with 17 bases between them. CDR1 is LNHDA and CDR2 is SQIVND in the germline V gene (reference sequence). The CDR3 has 15 residues. Stable Graves' hyperthyroidism meant no ophthalmopathy progression within 18 months. Exclusion of a patient resulted from uncontrolled infection, other autoimmune disease, pregnancy or lactation.

This chain joins TRBV19 and TRBJ1-1; a weak D match, TRBD1 (5 bases). Sequences were obtained from blood. The receptor was isolated from a woman between 18 and 30 years old with Graves' hyperthyroidism. DNA for the CDR3: TGTGCCAGCCAGGGCTCGCAGATTTTGAACACTGAAGCTTTCTTT. Translated: CASQGSQILNTEAFF.